These 4 T cell receptor beta chains were sequenced from one sample in a study of T cell responses to AZD1222 COVID-19 vaccine. TCRdb's copy holds only in-frame clones and misses some; the assay was immunoSEQ multiplex PCR. The top ten clones hold roughly 4.7% of a sample with 120,000 to 150,000 clones, roughly 90% of them seen once. The sequencing used peripheral blood, collected on day 0 of AZD1222 vaccination. The receptors derive from an adult in good health.

The chain couples TRBV30 to TRBJ2-7, with 12 bases fitting TRBD2. CDR1 is GTSNPN, CDR2 SVGIG, per germline (reference sequence). With 3 bases clipped from V and 2 bases from J, the junction kept 5 bases outside the gene matches. The CDR3 loop spans 15 amino acids. The CDR3 DNA reads as TGTGCCTGGAGGGCTAGCGGGAGGGCCCCCTACGAGCAGTACTTC. It is translated as CAWRASGRAPYEQYF.

The chain recombines TRBV12-1 with TRBJ2-7; no check of the table's D call, TRBD1, against the DNA was made. TRBV12-1 is a pseudogene locus. The CDR3 extends over 15 amino acids. The CDR3 region is CASSFEEDRVHEQYF. CDR3 coding DNA: TGTGCCAGCAGCTTTGAAGAGGACAGGGTCCACGAGCAGTACTTC.

V gene TRBV29-1 combines with J gene TRBJ2-3, with TRBD2 matching 15 bases. V trimming: 6 bases; J trimming: 0 bases; junction bases outside the gene matches: 10. The CDR3 contains 18 residues. Germline V gene lookup returns CDR1 SQVTM and CDR2 ANQGSEA. The CDR3 sequence is CSVVLVGLAGGSTDTQYF. As DNA, the CDR3 is TGCAGCGTCGTTTTGGTGGGACTAGCGGGAGGAAGCACAGATACGCAGTATTTT.

The chain combines TRBV3-1 (or the pseudogene TRBV3-2) with TRBJ1-2; TRBD1 might be the D (6 bases). V was clipped by 5 bases and J by 4 bases, with 17 bases between them. Germline V gives CDR1 LGHDT, CDR2 YNNKEL (reference sequence). This CDR3 is 15 amino acids long. Here the CDR3 DNA reads TGTGCCAGCAGCGGGACAAGGGGGGGCCCCTATGGCTACACCTTC. Encoded protein: CASSGTRGGPYGYTF.